The source of this T cell receptor beta chain is a study of identifying expanded T cells in peripheral blood. Study-level results: Clone count variance between two-week samples rose with total template count.

Measured with immunoSEQ multiplex PCR; TCRdb has only the in-frame clones, and not every one. The sample carries about 74,000 clones, 70% to 90% recorded once. The V and J ends lost 2 bases and 5 bases, in that order; junction bases with no gene match: 16. Germline V gives CDR1 SGHTA, CDR2 FQGNSA. The CDR3 extends over 18 amino acids. To note about this clone: No antigen is known for it.

The sample comprised blood. The TCR comes from a person aged 18 to 75 in good health. The gene calls are TRBV7-2 and TRBJ2-7, with 9 nucleotides matching TRBD1. CDR3 region: CASSLRGPGTGIGNEQYF. The CDR3 nucleotides read TGTGCCAGCAGCTTAAGGGGTCCCGGGACAGGGATTGGAAACGAGCAGTACTTC. The whole variable domain, remainder taken from reference TRBV7-2 and TRBJ2-7, is GAGVSQSPSNKVTEKGKDVELRCDPISGHTALYWYRQSLGQGLEFLIYFQGNSAPDKSGLPSDRFSAERTGGSVSTLTIQRTQQEDSAVYLCASSLRGPGTGIGNEQYFGPGTRLTVT.